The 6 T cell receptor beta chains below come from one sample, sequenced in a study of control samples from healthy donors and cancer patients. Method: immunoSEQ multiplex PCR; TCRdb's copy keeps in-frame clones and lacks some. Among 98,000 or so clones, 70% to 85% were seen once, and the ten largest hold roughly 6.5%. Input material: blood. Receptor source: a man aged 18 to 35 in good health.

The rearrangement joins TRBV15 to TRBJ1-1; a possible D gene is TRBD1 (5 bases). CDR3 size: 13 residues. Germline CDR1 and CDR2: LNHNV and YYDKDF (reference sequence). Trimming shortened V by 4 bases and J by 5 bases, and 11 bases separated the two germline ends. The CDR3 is CATSTSGTTEAFF. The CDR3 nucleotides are TGTGCCACCAGCACCTCCGGGACGACTGAAGCTTTCTTT.

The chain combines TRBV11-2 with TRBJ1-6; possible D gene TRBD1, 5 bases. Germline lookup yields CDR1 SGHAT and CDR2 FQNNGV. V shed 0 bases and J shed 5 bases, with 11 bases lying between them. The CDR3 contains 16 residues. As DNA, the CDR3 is TGTGCCAGCAGCTTAGAGGGCAGGGCCAATAATTCACCCCTCCACTTT. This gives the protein CASSLEGRANNSPLHF.

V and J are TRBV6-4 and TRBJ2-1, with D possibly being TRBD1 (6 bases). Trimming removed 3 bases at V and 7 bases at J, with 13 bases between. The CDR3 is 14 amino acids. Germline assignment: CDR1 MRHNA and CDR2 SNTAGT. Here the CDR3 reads CASSEGARTNEQFF. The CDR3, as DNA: TGTGCCAGCAGTGAGGGGGCGCGTACGAATGAGCAGTTCTTC.

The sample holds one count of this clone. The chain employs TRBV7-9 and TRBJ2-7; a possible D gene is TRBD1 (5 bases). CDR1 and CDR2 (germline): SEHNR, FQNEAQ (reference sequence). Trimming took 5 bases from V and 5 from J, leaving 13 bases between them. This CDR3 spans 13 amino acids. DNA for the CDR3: TGTGCCAGCAGCGTGCCTGCAGGGAACGAGCAGTACTTC. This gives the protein CASSVPAGNEQYF. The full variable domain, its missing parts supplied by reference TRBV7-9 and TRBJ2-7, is DTGVSQNPRHKITKRGQNVTFRCDPISEHNRLYWYRQTLGQGPEFLTYFQNEAQLEKSRLLSDRFSAERPKGSFSTLEIQRTEQGDSAMYLCASSVPAGNEQYFGPGTRLTVT.

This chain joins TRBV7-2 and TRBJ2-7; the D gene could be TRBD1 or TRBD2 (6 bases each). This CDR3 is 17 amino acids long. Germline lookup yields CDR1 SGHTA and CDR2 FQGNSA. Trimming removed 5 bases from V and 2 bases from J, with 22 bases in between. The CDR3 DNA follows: TGTGCCAGCAGCCCGCCGACAGGAGGGACTCGGACCTACGAGCAGTACTTC. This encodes CASSPPTGGTRTYEQYF.

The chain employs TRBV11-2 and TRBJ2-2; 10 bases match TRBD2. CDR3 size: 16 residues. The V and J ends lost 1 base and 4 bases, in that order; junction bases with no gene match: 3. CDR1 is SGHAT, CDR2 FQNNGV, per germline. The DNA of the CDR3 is TGTGCCAGCAGCTTAGGGCCTAGCGGGGGCACCGGGGAGCTGTTTTTT. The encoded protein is CASSLGPSGGTGELFF.